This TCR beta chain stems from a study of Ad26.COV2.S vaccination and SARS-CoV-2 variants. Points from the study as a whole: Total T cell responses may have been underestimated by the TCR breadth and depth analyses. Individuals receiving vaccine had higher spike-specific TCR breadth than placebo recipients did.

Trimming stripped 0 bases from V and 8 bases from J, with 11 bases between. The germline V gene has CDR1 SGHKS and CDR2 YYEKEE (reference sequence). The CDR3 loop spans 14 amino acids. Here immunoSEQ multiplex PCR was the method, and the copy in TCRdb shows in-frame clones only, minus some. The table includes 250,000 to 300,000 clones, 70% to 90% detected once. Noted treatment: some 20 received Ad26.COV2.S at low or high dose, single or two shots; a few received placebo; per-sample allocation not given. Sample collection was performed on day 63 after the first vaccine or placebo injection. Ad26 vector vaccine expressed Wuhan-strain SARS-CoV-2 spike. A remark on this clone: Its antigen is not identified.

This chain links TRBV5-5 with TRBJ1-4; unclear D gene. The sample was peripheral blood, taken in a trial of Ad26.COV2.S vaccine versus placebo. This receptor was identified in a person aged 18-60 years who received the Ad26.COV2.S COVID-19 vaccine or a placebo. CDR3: CASSLGLQLEKLFF. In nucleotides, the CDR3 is TGTGCCAGCAGCTTGGGGCTACAGTTAGAAAAACTGTTTTTT.